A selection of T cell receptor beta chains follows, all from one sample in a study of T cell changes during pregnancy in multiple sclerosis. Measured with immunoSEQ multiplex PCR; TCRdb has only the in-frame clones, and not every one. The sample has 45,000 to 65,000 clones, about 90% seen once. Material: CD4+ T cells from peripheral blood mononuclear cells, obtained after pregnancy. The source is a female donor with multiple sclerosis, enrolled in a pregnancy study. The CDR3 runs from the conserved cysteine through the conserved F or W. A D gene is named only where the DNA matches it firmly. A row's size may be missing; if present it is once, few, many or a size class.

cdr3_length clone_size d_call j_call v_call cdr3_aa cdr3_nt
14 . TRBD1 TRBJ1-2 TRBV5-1 CASSLRQGARGYTF TGCGCCAGCAGCTTACGACAGGGGGCTCGAGGCTACACCTTC
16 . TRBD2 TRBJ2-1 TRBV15 CATSRAKLATYNEQFF TGTGCCACCAGCAGAGCCAAACTAGCGACCTACAATGAGCAGTTCTTC
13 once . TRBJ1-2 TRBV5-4 CASSLDRGAGYTF TGTGCCAGCAGCTTGGATCGGGGAGCTGGCTACACCTTC
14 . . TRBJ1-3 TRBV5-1 CASSLDSSGNTIYF TGCGCCAGCAGCCTAGACAGTAGCGGAAACACCATATATTTT
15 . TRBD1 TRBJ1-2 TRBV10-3 CAISNADRANYGYTF TGTGCCATCAGTAACGCGGACAGGGCCAACTATGGCTACACCTTC
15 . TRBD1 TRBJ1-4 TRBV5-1 CASSVGQAGNEKLFF TGCGCCAGCAGCGTGGGACAGGCTGGTAATGAAAAACTGTTTTTT
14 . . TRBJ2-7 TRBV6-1 CASSTNPSSYEQYF TGTGCCAGCAGTACTAACCCGAGCTCCTACGAGCAGTACTTC
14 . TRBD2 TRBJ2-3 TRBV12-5 CASVWREATDTQYF TGTGCTAGTGTCTGGCGGGAGGCCACAGATACGCAGTATTTT
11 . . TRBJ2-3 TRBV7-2 CASSSGVEQYF TGTGCCAGCAGCTCCGGAGTGGAGCAGTATTTT
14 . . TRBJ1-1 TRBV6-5 CASSSDLWNTEAFF TGTGCCAGCAGTTCGGACTTGTGGAACACTGAAGCTTTCTTT
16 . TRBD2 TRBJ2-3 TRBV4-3 CASSQLAGSGSDTQYF TGCGCCAGCAGCCAACTAGCGGGATCGGGGTCAGATACGCAGTATTTT
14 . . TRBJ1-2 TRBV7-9 CASSLEEAYSGYTF TGTGCCAGCAGCTTAGAGGAGGCCTACTCTGGCTACACCTTC